This paragraph covers one T cell receptor (beta chain) sequence. Antigen unknown. Time point specified: cycle 4 day 1 (C4D1), after 6 weeks of nivolumab. Each and every patient relapsed after autologous stem cell transplantation, and patients got differing brentuximab vedotin exposure. Some clones are missing from TCRdb's copy, which holds only in-frame ones; the method was immunoSEQ multiplex PCR. The sample carries 90,000 or so clones, around four fifths recorded once. The V gene lost 5 bases and the J gene lost 3 bases, with 21 bases spanning the gap. Germline CDR1 LGHNA, CDR2 YNFKEQ. CDR3 length: 17 residues. The data stem from a study of PD-1 blockade in classical Hodgkin lymphoma. Study outcomes and limitations: The baseline diversity of complete responders showed similarity to that of newly diagnosed patients. A reduction in baseline TCR diversity was reportedly seen in newly diagnosed patients relative to healthy donors. Prior therapy or disease activity may underlie the repertoire differences, whose causes remain undefined.

Sequences were derived from peripheral blood mononuclear cells (PBMCs), sampled before the fourth cycle of nivolumab. The J gene is TRBJ2-3, the V gene TRBV4-2; TRBD2 might be the D (6 bases). The sequence was collected from a human donor with classical Hodgkin lymphoma. The chain's CDR3 is CASSNRFPGLETDTQYF. CDR3 DNA: TGTGCCAGCAGCAACCGATTCCCGGGACTGGAAACAGATACGCAGTATTTT.